This TCR beta chain was recorded in a study of siplizumab effects on memory and regulatory T cells. Regarding the study as a whole: Tregs proliferating in siplizumab cultures lacked confirmation of their suppressive function.

The repertoire was sequenced with immunoSEQ multiplex PCR; TCRdb's copy has only in-frame clones and lacks some. The sample has about 15,000 clones, roughly 40% seen once; the top ten hold approximately 8%. Between the trimmed V and J ends, which lost 5 bases and 3 bases, there was a span of 17 bases. Germline CDR1 SGHVS, CDR2 FQNEAQ. CDR3 length: 16 residues. This clone was counted only a few times. What it binds is not known. The mixed lymphocyte reaction cells underwent coculture at 37°C for 5 to 6 days. This chain connects TRBV7-8 to TRBJ1-5, with D maybe TRBD1 (5 bases). Sequencing input: CFSE-low (dividing) CD4+ T cells sorted from an allogeneic mixed lymphocyte reaction. The clonotype was recovered from a human donor in good health; the cells came from an allogeneic mixed lymphocyte reaction. Some clones in this sample may be carry-over from other donors' samples. CDR3 DNA: TGTGCCAGCAGCCCACGGGCAGGGAGGGACAATCAGCCCCAGCATTTT. It translates to CASSPRAGRDNQPQHF.